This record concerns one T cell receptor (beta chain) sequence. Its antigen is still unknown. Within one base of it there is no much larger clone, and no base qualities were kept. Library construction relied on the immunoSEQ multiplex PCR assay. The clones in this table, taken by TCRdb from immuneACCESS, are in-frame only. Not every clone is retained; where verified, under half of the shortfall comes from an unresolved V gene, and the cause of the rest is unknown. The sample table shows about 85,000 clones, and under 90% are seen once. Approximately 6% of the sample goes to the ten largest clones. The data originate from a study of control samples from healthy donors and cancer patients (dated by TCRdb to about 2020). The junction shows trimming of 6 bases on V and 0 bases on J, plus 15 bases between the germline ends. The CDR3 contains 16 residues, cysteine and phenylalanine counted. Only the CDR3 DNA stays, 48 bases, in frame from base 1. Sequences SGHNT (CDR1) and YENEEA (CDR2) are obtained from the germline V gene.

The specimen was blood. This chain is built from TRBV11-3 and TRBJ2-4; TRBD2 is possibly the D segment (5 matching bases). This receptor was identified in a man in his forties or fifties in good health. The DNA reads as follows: TGTGCCAGCAGGAATGGACTGATGATAGCCAAAAACATTCAGTACTTC. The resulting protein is CASRNGLMIAKNIQYF.